This TCR beta chain was captured in a study of CD8 T cells in ankylosing spondylitis. Overall study results and limits: What seemed typical of ankylosing spondylitis blood was a TCR beta motif built from under 10 highly homologous variants.

One entry per CDR3 protein results from TCRdb running MiXCR on the 5' RACE reads. The repertoire has more than 250,000 distinct CDR3 sequences, 7.5% to 9% of them found once; the top ten carry roughly 15%. This clonotype was counted at least ten times. Its antigen is currently unknown. The germline V and J ends were trimmed by 7 bases and 5 bases, with 11 bases remaining between them. CDR1 and CDR2 (germline): SGHTA, FQGNSA. The CDR3 is 13 residues long. Sequencing used blood, either unsorted or a sorted T cell fraction (not recorded which). The receptor was isolated from a male donor with ankylosing spondylitis. This chain links TRBV7-2 with TRBJ2-2, with a tentative D call TRBD2 (5 bases). The CDR3, as DNA: TGTGCCAGCAATTCGGGGTTGACCGGGGAGCTGTTTTTT. It translates to CASNSGLTGELFF.